This record covers a single T cell receptor beta chain. No antigen is known for it. This sample stems from a study of T cell responses to AZD1222 COVID-19 vaccine. Trimming removed 5 bases at V and 6 bases at J, with 12 bases between. The length of the CDR3 is 13 residues. Germline CDR1 and CDR2: MNHEY and SVGAGI. The protocol was immunoSEQ multiplex PCR, while the TCRdb copy is restricted to in-frame clones and leaves out a portion. Among around 120,000 clones listed, about nine tenths were seen once. Whole-study findings and limits: The span of vaccine-associated CD4 TCRs extended across spike, with dominance at 160-218 and 743-854.

This clonotype originated in an adult in good health. The source was peripheral blood, collected on day 0 of AZD1222 vaccination. J is TRBJ2-3 and V is TRBV6-5, with a tentative D call TRBD2 (6 bases). The CDR3 protein is CASSLQEGDTQYF. The CDR3, as DNA: TGTGCCAGCAGTCTCCAGGAGGGGGATACGCAGTATTTT.